These T cell receptor beta chains were read from a single sample in a study of cytomegalovirus exposure and HLA in healthy donors. Profiled with immunoSEQ multiplex PCR; TCRdb holds only in-frame clones, not every one. The repertoire holds more than 100,000 clones, with 85% to 90% as singletons. Sequencing was carried out using PBMCs. The receptors here all came from a woman between 25 and 40 years old in good health and CMV-seronegative. The CDR3 runs from the conserved cysteine through the conserved F or W. D genes are given only for firm matches. A clone size is listed for some rows: how often the clone was seen (once, few, many), or a class if it is expanded.

d_gene: TRBD2; v_gene: TRBV27; abundance: .; j_gene: TRBJ2-7; CDR3aa: CASSLLVAGGYEQYF; CDR3nt: TGTGCCAGCAGTTTATTAGTAGCGGGAGGCTACGAGCAGTACTTC
d_gene: .; v_gene: TRBV5-1; abundance: .; j_gene: TRBJ1-6; CDR3aa: CASSSGQWISPLHF; CDR3nt: TGCGCCAGCAGCTCCGGACAGTGGATTTCACCCCTCCACTTT
d_gene: TRBD1; v_gene: TRBV19; abundance: few; j_gene: TRBJ2-2; CDR3aa: CASSLEQGASGELFF; CDR3nt: TGTGCCAGTAGTCTCGAACAGGGGGCTAGCGGGGAGCTGTTTTTT
d_gene: .; v_gene: TRBV30; abundance: .; j_gene: TRBJ2-3; CDR3aa: CAWSVIGGGGGYF; CDR3nt: TGTGCCTGGAGTGTCATCGGGGGAGGGGGAGGGTATTTT
d_gene: .; v_gene: TRBV27; abundance: .; j_gene: TRBJ2-7; CDR3aa: CASSYRESYEQYF; CDR3nt: TGTGCCAGCAGTTACCGGGAGAGCTACGAGCAGTACTTC
d_gene: TRBD1; v_gene: TRBV19; abundance: .; j_gene: TRBJ1-2; CDR3aa: CASSKGTGRDYGYTF; CDR3nt: TGTGCCAGTAGTAAAGGGACAGGGAGGGACTATGGCTACACCTTC
d_gene: TRBD1; v_gene: TRBV5-5; abundance: few; j_gene: TRBJ2-7; CDR3aa: CASSFGDRGSYEQYF; CDR3nt: TGTGCCAGCAGCTTCGGGGACAGGGGGTCCTACGAGCAGTACTTC
d_gene: TRBD2; v_gene: TRBV28; abundance: .; j_gene: TRBJ2-3; CDR3aa: CASSPRAGSGGPSTDTQYF; CDR3nt: TGTGCCAGCAGCCCCCGGGCGGGCAGCGGGGGGCCTAGCACAGATACGCAGTATTTT
d_gene: TRBD2; v_gene: TRBV7-2; abundance: .; j_gene: TRBJ2-5; CDR3aa: CASSLLASGGQETQYF; CDR3nt: TGTGCCAGCAGCTTACTCGCTAGCGGGGGGCAAGAGACCCAGTACTTC
d_gene: TRBD1; v_gene: TRBV28; abundance: .; j_gene: TRBJ2-7; CDR3aa: CASSGYRGAYEQYF; CDR3nt: TGTGCCAGCAGTGGGTACAGGGGCGCCTACGAGCAGTACTTC
d_gene: .; v_gene: TRBV5-4; abundance: .; j_gene: TRBJ2-7; CDR3aa: CASSLGPGAYEQYF; CDR3nt: TGTGCCAGCAGCTTGGGGCCGGGGGCCTACGAGCAGTACTTC
d_gene: .; v_gene: TRBV30; abundance: .; j_gene: TRBJ1-6; CDR3aa: CAWSYQGGDYHF; CDR3nt: TGTGCCTGGAGCTATCAAGGAGGGGACTACCACTTT
d_gene: .; v_gene: TRBV27; abundance: .; j_gene: TRBJ2-1; CDR3aa: CASSYRDLYNEQFF; CDR3nt: TGTGCCAGCAGTTACAGGGACCTATACAATGAGCAGTTCTTC
d_gene: .; v_gene: TRBV30; abundance: .; j_gene: TRBJ1-1; CDR3aa: CAWSDSYTEAFF; CDR3nt: TGTGCCTGGTCGGACAGTTACACTGAAGCTTTCTTT
d_gene: .; v_gene: TRBV27; abundance: once; j_gene: TRBJ1-5; CDR3aa: CASSLGQGRQPQHF; CDR3nt: TGTGCCAGCAGTTTGGGTCAGGGGCGTCAGCCCCAGCATTTT
d_gene: TRBD1; v_gene: TRBV7-2; abundance: .; j_gene: TRBJ2-5; CDR3aa: CASSLGVRGTGVMGETQYF; CDR3nt: TGTGCCAGCAGCTTAGGAGTCAGAGGGACAGGGGTCATGGGGGAGACCCAGTACTTC
d_gene: TRBD2; v_gene: TRBV6-4; abundance: .; j_gene: TRBJ2-1; CDR3aa: CASSVGLAAYNEQFF; CDR3nt: TGTGCCAGCAGTGTGGGACTAGCTGCCTACAATGAGCAGTTCTTC
d_gene: .; v_gene: TRBV5-4; abundance: .; j_gene: TRBJ2-2; CDR3aa: CASSLGQDTGELFF; CDR3nt: TGTGCCAGCAGCTTGGGACAGGACACCGGGGAGCTGTTTTTT
d_gene: .; v_gene: TRBV6-5; abundance: .; j_gene: TRBJ1-6; CDR3aa: CASSFLGGVLGSPLHF; CDR3nt: TGTGCCAGCAGTTTTCTGGGGGGGGTCTTGGGGTCACCCCTCCACTTT
d_gene: .; v_gene: TRBV29-1; abundance: .; j_gene: TRBJ1-1; CDR3aa: CSVEEGMNTEAFF; CDR3nt: TGCAGCGTTGAAGAGGGCATGAACACTGAAGCTTTCTTT
d_gene: TRBD2; v_gene: TRBV9; abundance: .; j_gene: TRBJ2-7; CDR3aa: CASSVGGGFWSEQYF; CDR3nt: TGTGCCAGCAGCGTAGGGGGGGGGTTTTGGTCCGAGCAGTACTTC
d_gene: .; v_gene: TRBV19; abundance: .; j_gene: TRBJ2-1; CDR3aa: CASSKSRGSSYNEQFF; CDR3nt: TGTGCCAGTAGCAAAAGCCGGGGTAGCTCCTACAATGAGCAGTTCTTC
d_gene: TRBD1; v_gene: TRBV2; abundance: .; j_gene: TRBJ2-7; CDR3aa: CASSLDRGRFEQYF; CDR3nt: TGTGCCAGCAGCCTAGACAGGGGTAGGTTCGAGCAGTACTTC
d_gene: TRBD1; v_gene: TRBV28; abundance: .; j_gene: TRBJ1-5; CDR3aa: CASSLPGGYQPQHF; CDR3nt: TGTGCCAGCAGCCTTCCAGGGGGGTATCAGCCCCAGCATTTT
d_gene: .; v_gene: TRBV30; abundance: .; j_gene: TRBJ1-6; CDR3aa: CAWGRDNSPLHF; CDR3nt: TGTGCCTGGGGGAGGGATAATTCACCCCTCCACTTT
d_gene: TRBD1; v_gene: TRBV30; abundance: .; j_gene: TRBJ1-5; CDR3aa: CAWKGQGVGQPQHF; CDR3nt: TGTGCCTGGAAGGGACAGGGGGTGGGTCAGCCCCAGCATTTT
d_gene: .; v_gene: TRBV7-2; abundance: .; j_gene: TRBJ2-3; CDR3aa: CASSLGSFRGARADTQYF; CDR3nt: TGTGCCAGCAGCTTAGGGTCGTTCCGGGGGGCCAGGGCAGATACGCAGTATTTT